The clone carrying this TCR beta chain was seen repeatedly, ten times or more. The antigen is unknown. The CDR3 does not end in the conserved phenylalanine or tryptophan, so this is likely a read error. It is unclear where the CDR3 begins or ends on the DNA, so no DNA is shown, and the CDR3 is as TCRdb lists it. The germline CDR1 and CDR2 sequences are SGHRS and YFSETQ. The CDR3 spans 14 amino acids, including both terminal residues. The data originate from a study of molecular identifiers for immune sequencing clone quantification. Whole-study findings and limits: Detecting spiked Jurkat TCR RNA from one cell among one million naive cells was reportedly possible.

TCRdb called the PCR reads again in MiXCR, with one record for every CDR3 protein. The sample contains tens of thousands of distinct CDR3 sequences, around 18% of which appear only once. Sequenced input: naive CD8+ T cells from blood, with Jurkat cell RNA spiked in. This sample's subset: FACS-sorted CD8+CD4-CCR7+CD45RA+ naive T cells. The rearrangement uses TRBV5-1 and TRBJ2-3; the table assigns TRBD1, which was not confirmed against the DNA. The sequence was collected from a human donor in good health. Some libraries in this study had Jurkat cell RNA spiked in. The CDR3 reads CASSLAELAGPPFL.